This T cell receptor beta chain appears in the sequencing data of a study of blood T cells in healthy people across ages. CDR3 length: 14 residues. Trimming at V came to 5 bases and at J to 2 bases, leaving 5 bases not matched to a gene. Looked up from germline, CDR1 is MNHEY and CDR2 is SMNVEV (reference sequence). Those donating, healthy Caucasian individuals from Russia, were aged roughly 6 to 95. It was about 10 milliliters of peripheral blood that were drawn from each donor. Primers used in a second PCR of roughly 7 to 11 cycles were a sample-barcoded 5' primer and a J-beta primer mix. Sequencing of every sample gave 3 million or more CDR3-containing paired-end reads. TCRdb fed the 5' RACE reads into MiXCR, producing one record per CDR3 protein. The data show more than 650,000 distinct CDR3 sequences, less than 70% seen once.

Sequenced input: blood. The source is a man older than 75 in good health. The gene calls are TRBV27 and TRBJ1-2; 7 nucleotides agree with TRBD1. The CDR3 nucleotides read TGTGCCAGCAGTGCGACAGGGCGCAACTATGGCTACACCTTC. Translation gives CASSATGRNYGYTF.